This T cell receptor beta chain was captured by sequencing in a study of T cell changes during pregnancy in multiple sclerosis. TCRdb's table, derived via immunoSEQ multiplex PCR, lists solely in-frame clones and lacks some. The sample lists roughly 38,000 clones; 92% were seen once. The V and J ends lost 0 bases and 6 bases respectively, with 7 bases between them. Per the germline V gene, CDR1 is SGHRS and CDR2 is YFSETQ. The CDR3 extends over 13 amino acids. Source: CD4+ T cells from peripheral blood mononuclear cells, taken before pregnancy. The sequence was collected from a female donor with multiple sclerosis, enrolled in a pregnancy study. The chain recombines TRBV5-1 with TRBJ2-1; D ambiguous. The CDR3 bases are TGCGCCAGCAGCTTGGCTCTAGTCAATGAGCAGTTCTTC. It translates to CASSLALVNEQFF.